Listed below are T cell receptor beta chains from one sample, sequenced in a study of cytomegalovirus exposure and HLA in healthy donors. The data were produced by immunoSEQ multiplex PCR, yet TCRdb's version contains in-frame clones alone and is incomplete. Of 150,000 to 200,000 clones detected, more than 65% appear once; the ten largest clones hold 2.5% to 3%. The specimen sequenced was PBMCs. These receptors originate from a female donor in good health and CMV-seronegative. The CDR3 runs from the conserved cysteine through the conserved F or W. D genes are given only for firm matches. Size is stated for part of the rows, as once, few or many counts, or as a class when the clone is expanded.

j_call,d_call,v_call,clone_size,cdr3_nt,cdr3_aa
TRBJ2-7,TRBD2,TRBV9,-,TGTGCCAGCAGCGTAGCGGGGGGGCGGTCCCCTGTCGACGAGCAGTACTTC,CASSVAGGRSPVDEQYF
TRBJ1-4,TRBD1,TRBV27,-,TGTGCCAGCAGTTTCCACGGGACAGGTGAAAAACTGTTTTTT,CASSFHGTGEKLFF
TRBJ2-2,-,TRBV5-8,-,TGTGCCAGCTCAGACTGGGGGGAGAGGAACGGGGAGCTGTTTTTT,CASSDWGERNGELFF
TRBJ2-1,-,TRBV27,-,TGTGCCAGCAGTTTCCTAGCGTCACGCTCCTACAATGAGCAGTTCTTC,CASSFLASRSYNEQFF
TRBJ1-1,TRBD1,TRBV6-6,-,TGTGCCAGCAGTTACTGGGACAGGTTGAACACTGAAGCTTTCTTT,CASSYWDRLNTEAFF
TRBJ1-6,-,TRBV27,-,TGTGCCAGCAAACAGGCCGACTCGAATTCACCCCTCCACTTT,CASKQADSNSPLHF
TRBJ1-1,-,TRBV21-1,-,TGTGCCAGCCCAGAGAGGGCCCCCTCGAACACTGAAGCTTTCTTT,CASPERAPSNTEAFF
TRBJ1-4,TRBD1,TRBV27,once,TGTGCCAGCAGTTCGACAGGGACTTCTAATGAAAAACTGTTTTTT,CASSSTGTSNEKLFF
TRBJ2-3,-,TRBV2,-,TGTGCCAGCAAAGGGGGGGCCACAGATACGCAGTATTTT,CASKGGATDTQYF
TRBJ2-5,TRBD1,TRBV6-1,once,TGTGCCAGCAGTGAAAGGGGGCGGGACAGGGGGCAAGAGACCCAGTACTTC,CASSERGRDRGQETQYF
TRBJ1-2,TRBD1,TRBV7-9,few,TGTGCCAGCAGCCCAGACAGGGACTGGGGCTACACCTTC,CASSPDRDWGYTF
TRBJ2-7,-,TRBV6-5,-,TGTGCCAGCAGTTACTCAGGGGAGGCCTACGAGCAGTACTTC,CASSYSGEAYEQYF
TRBJ2-1,TRBD2,TRBV19,once,TGTGCCAGCGGGACTAGCGGCTACAATGAGCAGTTCTTC,CASGTSGYNEQFF
TRBJ1-1,-,TRBV28,-,TGTGCCAGCAGTTTGACGGGAACGGGAGCTGAAGCTTTCTTT,CASSLTGTGAEAFF
TRBJ1-1,-,TRBV11-2,-,TGTGCCAGCAGGGCCGCCTTTAAGAACACTGAAGCTTTCTTT,CASRAAFKNTEAFF
TRBJ2-1,TRBD2,TRBV2,-,TGTGCCAGCACTCTGGGACTAGCGGGGGGGTATGAGCAGTTCTTC,CASTLGLAGGYEQFF
TRBJ2-3,-,TRBV11-3,-,TGTGCCAGCAGCTTAGGGGAGGGGGGGATCACAGATACGCAGTATTTT,CASSLGEGGITDTQYF
TRBJ1-2,TRBD1,TRBV7-9,-,TGTGCCAGCAGCTTCCGACAGGGGGCTTGGGGCTACACCTTC,CASSFRQGAWGYTF
TRBJ2-5,TRBD2,TRBV11-2,-,TGTGCCAGCAGCTCCCTGCAGGGACTAGCGGGATTGGAGCAGTACTTC,CASSSLQGLAGLEQYF
TRBJ1-4,-,TRBV5-1,-,TGCGCCAGCAGCTTCAGGGGCGGGCAGGTCGGTCTAAAAGTAACTAATGAAAAACTGTTTTTT,CASSFRGGQVGLKVTNEKLFF
TRBJ2-7,-,TRBV27,-,TGTGCCAGCGGGACACACCACTACGAGCAGTACTTC,CASGTHHYEQYF
TRBJ1-5,-,TRBV6-5,-,TGTGCCAGCCGCCGGGGGGGGTGGGATCAGCCCCAGCATTTT,CASRRGGWDQPQHF
TRBJ2-2,-,TRBV9,-,TGTGCCAGCCCACGCCGGGTGACCGGGGAGCTGTTTTTT,CASPRRVTGELFF
TRBJ2-7,-,TRBV7-8,-,TGTGCCAGCGAGGGGGGGTCCTACGAGCAGTACTTC,CASEGGSYEQYF
TRBJ2-3,TRBD2,TRBV11-2,-,TGTGCCAGCAGCCCATTTGGGGGGGGAACCGGGTTAAGGACAGATACGCAGTATTTT,CASSPFGGGTGLRTDTQYF
TRBJ2-2,TRBD2,TRBV5-1,-,TGCGCCAGCAGCCAGCGGGGGGTCCCAACCGGGGAGCTGTTTTTT,CASSQRGVPTGELFF
TRBJ1-6,-,TRBV19,-,TGTGCCAGTAGTCAGGGCCAGGGGTCACCCCTCCACTTT,CASSQGQGSPLHF
TRBJ1-2,-,TRBV6-6,-,TGTGCCAGCAGCCTCGCTAACTATGGCTACACCTTC,CASSLANYGYTF
TRBJ2-7,TRBD2,TRBV9,-,TGTGCCAGCAGCCGAGGGAGGGCCAAGGGCTACGAGCAGTACTTC,CASSRGRAKGYEQYF
TRBJ2-7,-,TRBV9,-,TGTGCCAGCAGCCGGAGTCCCGCTCCCACCTACGAGCAGTACTTC,CASSRSPAPTYEQYF
TRBJ2-2,-,TRBV23-1,-,TGCGCCAGCAGTCAATCGAGCTGCAGGACAGATCCATACGCGAACACCGGGGAGCTGTTTTTT,CASSQSSCRTDPYANTGELFF
TRBJ2-7,TRBD1,TRBV25-1,-,TGTGCCAGCAGTGAATCGACAGGGGGGGCTTACTACGAGCAGTACTTC,CASSESTGGAYYEQYF
TRBJ2-7,TRBD2,TRBV5-1,-,TGCGCCAGCAGCCTTGGGACTAGCGGGAACGACGAGCAGTACTTC,CASSLGTSGNDEQYF
TRBJ1-2,-,TRBV28,-,TGTGCCAGCAGTTTACCCCCCCAAGGGGAGGACTATGGCTACACCTTC,CASSLPPQGEDYGYTF
TRBJ2-3,TRBD2,TRBV7-9,-,TGTTCCAGCAGCTTAGAGCGGACTAGCGGGAGTTCAGATACGCAGTATTTT,CSSSLERTSGSSDTQYF
TRBJ1-2,-,TRBV4-2,-,TGTGCCAGCAGCCAAGATCTCGGGGGGCTTAACTATGGCTACACCTTC,CASSQDLGGLNYGYTF
TRBJ1-6,TRBD1,TRBV7-3,-,TGTGCCAGCAGCTTACGGGGGACAGGGGCTAATTCACCCCTCCACTTT,CASSLRGTGANSPLHF
TRBJ2-3,-,TRBV7-9,-,TGTGCCAGCAGCTACGGGGGGCAAGGCACAGATACGCAGTATTTT,CASSYGGQGTDTQYF
TRBJ2-7,TRBD2,TRBV14,-,TGTGCCAGCAGCCCGACTAGCGGATTCTACGAGCAGTACTTC,CASSPTSGFYEQYF
TRBJ1-6,TRBD1,TRBV10-3,-,TGTGCCATCAGTGAAGGACAGGGAAGATCACCCCTCCACTTT,CAISEGQGRSPLHF
TRBJ2-7,-,TRBV7-8,once,TGTGCCAGCAGCCCTCAGGGGACCTCCTACGAGCAGTACTTC,CASSPQGTSYEQYF
TRBJ2-7,-,TRBV2,once,TGTGCCAGCAGTGTTTTAGGGGGCGAGCAGTACTTC,CASSVLGGEQYF
TRBJ2-3,TRBD2,TRBV7-9,-,TGTGCCAGCAGGGGGGGGACTAGCACAGATACGCAGTATTTT,CASRGGTSTDTQYF
TRBJ2-1,TRBD1,TRBV28,-,TGTGCCAGCGGAGAAGGGGGACAGGGCGTCAATGAGCAGTTCTTC,CASGEGGQGVNEQFF
TRBJ2-4,-,TRBV7-2,-,TGTGCCAGCAGCTTAAGTTGGTGGGGCGTAGCCAAAAACATTCAGTACTTC,CASSLSWWGVAKNIQYF
TRBJ1-1,-,TRBV19,few,TGTGCCAGTAGTACACGGACAGCCATGAACACTGAAGCTTTCTTT,CASSTRTAMNTEAFF
TRBJ2-3,TRBD2,TRBV2,few,TGTGCCAGCAGACTTAGCGGGATGGGATCAGATACGCAGTATTTT,CASRLSGMGSDTQYF
TRBJ1-2,TRBD1,TRBV2,-,TGTGCCAGCAGTCGACAGGGGGCAGACTATGGCTACACCTTC,CASSRQGADYGYTF
TRBJ2-5,-,TRBV5-1,once,TGCGCCAGCAGCCTGGGGCAGGGGCAGGGGATTGGAGAGACCCAGTACTTC,CASSLGQGQGIGETQYF
TRBJ2-2,TRBD2,TRBV2,-,TGTGCCAGCAATCCCCGGACTAGCGGGAGATCCGGGGAGCTGTTTTTT,CASNPRTSGRSGELFF
TRBJ2-3,TRBD2,TRBV7-6,-,TGTGCCAGCAGCGCCGGGATTCCCTTCTTAGCGGGAGAGAGCACAGATACGCAGTATTTT,CASSAGIPFLAGESTDTQYF
TRBJ1-2,-,TRBV5-1,-,TGCGCCAGCAGCTTGGAGGGGTGGGGCTATGGCTACACCTTC,CASSLEGWGYGYTF
TRBJ2-1,TRBD1,TRBV5-4,-,TGTGCCAGCAGCTCGATGGGACAGGGCCCCTACAATGAGCAGTTCTTC,CASSSMGQGPYNEQFF
TRBJ2-7,TRBD1,TRBV6-5,few,TGTGCCAGCAGTCCGGGACAGGGGGTCTACGAGCAGTACTTC,CASSPGQGVYEQYF
TRBJ2-2,-,TRBV7-2,-,TGTGCCAGCAGCTTCCAGGGCTTATTGACCGGGGAGCTGTTTTTT,CASSFQGLLTGELFF
TRBJ1-2,TRBD1,TRBV6-5,-,TGTGCCAGCAGTTACACAGGGGGGATGGGGTATGGCTACACCTTC,CASSYTGGMGYGYTF
TRBJ1-1,-,TRBV7-9,-,TGTGCCAGCAGCTCCCAACTCGCCAGGGAGGGAGACACTGAAGCTTTCTTT,CASSSQLAREGDTEAFF